The entry below gives a single T cell receptor beta chain sequence along with its context. Then a second PCR, running roughly 7 to 12 cycles, was carried out with a sample-barcoded 5' primer and a J-beta primer mix. A tag from a template-switch adaptor with 12 random nucleotides marked each cDNA molecule. TCRdb re-called the 5' RACE reads with MiXCR, one entry per CDR3 protein. The repertoire has hundreds of thousands of distinct CDR3 sequences, around 28% of them found once; the top ten carry around a sixth. This entry is derived from a study of blood T cells in healthy people across ages. Trimming left V 5 bases short and J 1 base short, with 12 bases between. Germline V gives CDR1 SGHTA, CDR2 FQGNSA. This CDR3 contains 15 residues.

This receptor was obtained from a woman aged 80 or over in good health. The chain links TRBV7-2 to TRBJ1-3; a possible D gene is TRBD1 (6 bases). The specimen sequenced was blood. The CDR3 nucleotides are TGTGCCAGCAGCCCACCAGGGGTATCTGGAAACACCATATATTTT. This sequence encodes CASSPPGVSGNTIYF.